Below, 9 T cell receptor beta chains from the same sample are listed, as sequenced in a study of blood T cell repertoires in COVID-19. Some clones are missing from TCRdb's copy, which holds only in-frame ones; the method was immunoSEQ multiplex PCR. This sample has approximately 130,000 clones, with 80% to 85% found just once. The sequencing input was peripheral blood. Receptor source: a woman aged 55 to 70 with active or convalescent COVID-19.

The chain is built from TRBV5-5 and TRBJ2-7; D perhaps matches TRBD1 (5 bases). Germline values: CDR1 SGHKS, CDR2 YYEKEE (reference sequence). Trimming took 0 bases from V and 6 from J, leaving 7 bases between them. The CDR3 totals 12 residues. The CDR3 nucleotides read TGTGCCAGCAGCTTGGTAGGGGCCGAGCAGTACTTC. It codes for CASSLVGAEQYF.

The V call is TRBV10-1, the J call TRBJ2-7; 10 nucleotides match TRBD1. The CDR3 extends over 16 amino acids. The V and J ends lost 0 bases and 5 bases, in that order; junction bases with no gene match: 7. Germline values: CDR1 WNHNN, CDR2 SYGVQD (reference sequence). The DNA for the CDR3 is TGCGCCAGCAGTGAGTCCTTTGGGACAGGGGATAACGAGCAGTACTTC. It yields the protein CASSESFGTGDNEQYF.

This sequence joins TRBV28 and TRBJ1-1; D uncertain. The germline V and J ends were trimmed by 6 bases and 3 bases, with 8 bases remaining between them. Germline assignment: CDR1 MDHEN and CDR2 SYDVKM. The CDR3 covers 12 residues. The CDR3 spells CASRTLHTEAFF. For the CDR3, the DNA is TGTGCCAGCAGGACACTTCACACTGAAGCTTTCTTT.

The CDR3 region has the DNA TGTGCCAGCAGTTTTGGGCTCTCCTACGAGCAGTACTTC. It specifies CASSFGLSYEQYF. This rearrangement joins TRBV12-3 or TRBV12-4 to TRBJ2-7; D unclear. With 3 bases removed from V and 0 bases from J, the gap between germline ends came to 6 bases. This CDR3 is 13 amino acids long.

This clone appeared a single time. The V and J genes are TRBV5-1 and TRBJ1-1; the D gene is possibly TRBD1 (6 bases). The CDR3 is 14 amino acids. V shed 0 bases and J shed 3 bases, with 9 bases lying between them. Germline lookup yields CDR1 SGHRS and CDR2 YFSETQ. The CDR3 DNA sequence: TGCGCCAGCAGCTTGGCCAGGGGATACACTGAAGCTTTCTTT. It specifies CASSLARGYTEAFF.

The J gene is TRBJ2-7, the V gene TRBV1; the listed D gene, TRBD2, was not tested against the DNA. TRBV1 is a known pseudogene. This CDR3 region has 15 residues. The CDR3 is CTSSQGRGESYEQYV. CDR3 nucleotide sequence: TGCACCAGCAGCCAAGGGCGGGGGGAGAGTTACGAGCAGTACGTC.

CDR3 region: CASSGLGEVGLSTTYEQYF. The DNA of the CDR3 is TGTGCCAGCAGTGGATTAGGGGAAGTTGGTCTATCTACTACCTACGAGCAGTACTTC. The gene calls are TRBV2 and TRBJ2-7; D might be TRBD1 (5 bases). The V gene's germline CDR1 is SNHLY and CDR2 FYNNEI. Trimming removed 4 bases at V and 2 bases at J, with 27 bases between. The CDR3 is 19 residues long.

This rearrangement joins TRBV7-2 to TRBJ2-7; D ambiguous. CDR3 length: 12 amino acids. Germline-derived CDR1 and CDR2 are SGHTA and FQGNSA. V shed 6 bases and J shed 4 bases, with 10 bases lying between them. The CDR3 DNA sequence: TGTGCCAGCAGTACCCAAGCATACGAGCAGTACTTC. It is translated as CASSTQAYEQYF.

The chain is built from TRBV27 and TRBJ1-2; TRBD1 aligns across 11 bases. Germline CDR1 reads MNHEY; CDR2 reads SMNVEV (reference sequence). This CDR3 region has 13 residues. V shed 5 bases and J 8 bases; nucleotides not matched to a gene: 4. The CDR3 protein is CASSQGQGVGYTF. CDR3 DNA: TGTGCCAGCAGTCAGGGACAGGGGGTGGGCTACACCTTC.